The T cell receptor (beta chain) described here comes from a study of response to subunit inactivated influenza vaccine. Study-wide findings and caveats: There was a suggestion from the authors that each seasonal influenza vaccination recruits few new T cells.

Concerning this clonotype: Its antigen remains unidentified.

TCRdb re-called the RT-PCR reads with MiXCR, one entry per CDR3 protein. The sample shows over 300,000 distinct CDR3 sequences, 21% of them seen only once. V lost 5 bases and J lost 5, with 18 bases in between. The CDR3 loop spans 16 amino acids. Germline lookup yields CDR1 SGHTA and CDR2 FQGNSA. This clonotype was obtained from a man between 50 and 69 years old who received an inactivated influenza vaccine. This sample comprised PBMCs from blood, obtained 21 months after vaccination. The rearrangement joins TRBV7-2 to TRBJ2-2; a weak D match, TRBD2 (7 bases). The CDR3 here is CASSPRGGGRTGELFF. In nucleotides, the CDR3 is TGTGCCAGCAGCCCCCGAGGCGGGGGCCGGACCGGGGAGCTGTTTTTT.